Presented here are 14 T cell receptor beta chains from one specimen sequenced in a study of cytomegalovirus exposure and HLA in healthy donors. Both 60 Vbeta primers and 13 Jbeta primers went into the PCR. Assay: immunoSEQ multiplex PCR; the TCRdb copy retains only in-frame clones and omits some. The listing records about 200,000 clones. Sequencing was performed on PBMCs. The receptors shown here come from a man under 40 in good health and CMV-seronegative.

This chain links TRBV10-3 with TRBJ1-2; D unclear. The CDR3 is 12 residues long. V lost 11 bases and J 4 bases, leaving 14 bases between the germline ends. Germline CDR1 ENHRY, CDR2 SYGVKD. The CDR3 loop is CAGRSRTYGYTF. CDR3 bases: TGTGCCGGCCGGAGCCGAACCTATGGCTACACCTTC.

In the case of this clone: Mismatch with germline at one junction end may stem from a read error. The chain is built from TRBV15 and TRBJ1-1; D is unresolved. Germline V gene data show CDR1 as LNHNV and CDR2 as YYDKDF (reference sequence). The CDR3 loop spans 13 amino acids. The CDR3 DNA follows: TGTGCCACCAGCAGGGGTCTTGACACTGAGGCTTTCTTT. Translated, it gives CATSRGLDTEAFF.

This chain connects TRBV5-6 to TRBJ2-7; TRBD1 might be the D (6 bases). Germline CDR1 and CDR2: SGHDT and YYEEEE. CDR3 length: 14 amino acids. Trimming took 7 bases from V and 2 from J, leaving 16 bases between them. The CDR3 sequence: CASQSGVITYEQYF. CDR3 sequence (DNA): TGTGCCAGCCAATCAGGGGTAATTACCTACGAGCAGTACTTC.

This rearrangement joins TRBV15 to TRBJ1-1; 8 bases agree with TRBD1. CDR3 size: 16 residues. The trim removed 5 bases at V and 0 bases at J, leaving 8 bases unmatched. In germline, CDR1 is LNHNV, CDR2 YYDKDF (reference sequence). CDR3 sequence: CATSGLATGVNTEAFF. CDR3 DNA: TGTGCCACCAGCGGATTAGCGACAGGGGTGAACACTGAAGCTTTCTTT.

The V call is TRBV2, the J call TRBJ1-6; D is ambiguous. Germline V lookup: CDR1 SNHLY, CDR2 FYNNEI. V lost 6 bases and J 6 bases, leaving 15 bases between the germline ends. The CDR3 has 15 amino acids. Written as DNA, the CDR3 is TGTGCCAGCAGCCTTCAGACACCCTCTAATTCACCCCTCCACTTT. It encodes CASSLQTPSNSPLHF.

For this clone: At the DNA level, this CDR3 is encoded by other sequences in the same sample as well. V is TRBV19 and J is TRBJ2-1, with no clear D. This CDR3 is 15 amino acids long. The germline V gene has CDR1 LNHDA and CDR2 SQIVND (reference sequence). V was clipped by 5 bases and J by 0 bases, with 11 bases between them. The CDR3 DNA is TGTGCCAGTAGTGTGCTCTTGAGCTCCTACAATGAGCAGTTCTTC. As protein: CASSVLLSSYNEQFF.

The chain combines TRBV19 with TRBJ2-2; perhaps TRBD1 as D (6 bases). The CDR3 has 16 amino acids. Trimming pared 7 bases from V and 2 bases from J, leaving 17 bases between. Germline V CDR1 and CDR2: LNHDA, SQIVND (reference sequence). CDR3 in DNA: TGTGCCAGTACCCGAGGGGACACTAGAAACACCGGGGAGCTGTTTTTT. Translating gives CASTRGDTRNTGELFF. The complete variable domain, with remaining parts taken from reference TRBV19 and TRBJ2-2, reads DGGITQSPKYLFRKEGQNVTLSCEQNLNHDAMYWYRQDPGQGLRLIYYSQIVNDFQKGDIAEGYSVSREKKESFPLTVTSAQKNPTAFYLCASTRGDTRNTGELFFGEGSRLTVL.

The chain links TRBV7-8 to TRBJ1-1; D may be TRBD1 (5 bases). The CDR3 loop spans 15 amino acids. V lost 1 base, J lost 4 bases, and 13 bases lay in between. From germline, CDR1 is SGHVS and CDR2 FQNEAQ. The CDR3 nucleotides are TGTGCCAGCAGCTTAGGGTGGGGGGAAGGCACTGAAGCTTTCTTT. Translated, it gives CASSLGWGEGTEAFF. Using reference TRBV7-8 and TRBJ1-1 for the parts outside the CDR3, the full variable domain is GAGVSQSPRYKVAKRGQDVALRCDPISGHVSLFWYQQALGQGPEFLTYFQNEAQLDKSGLPSDRFFAERPEGSVSTLKIQRTQQEDSAVYLCASSLGWGEGTEAFFGQGTRLTVV.

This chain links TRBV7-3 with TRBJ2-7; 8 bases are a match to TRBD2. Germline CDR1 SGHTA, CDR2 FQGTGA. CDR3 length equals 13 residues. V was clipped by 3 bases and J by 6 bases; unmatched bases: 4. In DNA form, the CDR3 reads TGTGCCAGCAGCTTCGGACTAGCCCGCGAGCAGTACTTC. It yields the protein CASSFGLAREQYF.

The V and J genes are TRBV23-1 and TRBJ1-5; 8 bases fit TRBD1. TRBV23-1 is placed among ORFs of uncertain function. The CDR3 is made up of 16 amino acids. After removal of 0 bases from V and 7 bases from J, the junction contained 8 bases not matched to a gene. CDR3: CASSQSAQGAGQPQHF. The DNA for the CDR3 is TGCGCCAGCAGTCAATCGGCCCAGGGGGCAGGGCAGCCCCAGCATTTT.

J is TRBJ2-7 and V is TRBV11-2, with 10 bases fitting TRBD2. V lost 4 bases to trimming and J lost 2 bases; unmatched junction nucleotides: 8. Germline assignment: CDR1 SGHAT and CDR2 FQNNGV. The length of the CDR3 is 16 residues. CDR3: CASSSTTSGDPYEQYF. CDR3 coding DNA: TGTGCCAGCAGCTCGACAACTAGCGGGGACCCCTACGAGCAGTACTTC.

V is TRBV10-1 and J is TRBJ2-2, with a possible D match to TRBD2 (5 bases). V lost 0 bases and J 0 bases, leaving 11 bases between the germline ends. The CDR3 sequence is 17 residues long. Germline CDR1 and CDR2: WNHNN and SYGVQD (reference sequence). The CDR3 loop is CASSESADYANTGELFF. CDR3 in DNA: TGCGCCAGCAGTGAGTCCGCAGACTACGCGAACACCGGGGAGCTGTTTTTT.

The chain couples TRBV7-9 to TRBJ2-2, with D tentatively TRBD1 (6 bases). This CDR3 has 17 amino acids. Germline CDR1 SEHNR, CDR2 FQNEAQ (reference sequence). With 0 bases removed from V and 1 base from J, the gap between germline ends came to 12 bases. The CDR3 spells CASSLAGDTLNTGELFF. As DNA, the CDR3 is TGTGCCAGCAGCTTAGCGGGGGACACCCTGAACACCGGGGAGCTGTTTTTT.

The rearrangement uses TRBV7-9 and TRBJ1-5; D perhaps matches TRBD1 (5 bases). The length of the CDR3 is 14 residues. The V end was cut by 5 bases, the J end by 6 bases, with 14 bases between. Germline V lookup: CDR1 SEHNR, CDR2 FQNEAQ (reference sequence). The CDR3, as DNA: TGTGCCAGCAGCCCCCAGGGTGGTACTCAGCCCCAGCATTTT. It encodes CASSPQGGTQPQHF.